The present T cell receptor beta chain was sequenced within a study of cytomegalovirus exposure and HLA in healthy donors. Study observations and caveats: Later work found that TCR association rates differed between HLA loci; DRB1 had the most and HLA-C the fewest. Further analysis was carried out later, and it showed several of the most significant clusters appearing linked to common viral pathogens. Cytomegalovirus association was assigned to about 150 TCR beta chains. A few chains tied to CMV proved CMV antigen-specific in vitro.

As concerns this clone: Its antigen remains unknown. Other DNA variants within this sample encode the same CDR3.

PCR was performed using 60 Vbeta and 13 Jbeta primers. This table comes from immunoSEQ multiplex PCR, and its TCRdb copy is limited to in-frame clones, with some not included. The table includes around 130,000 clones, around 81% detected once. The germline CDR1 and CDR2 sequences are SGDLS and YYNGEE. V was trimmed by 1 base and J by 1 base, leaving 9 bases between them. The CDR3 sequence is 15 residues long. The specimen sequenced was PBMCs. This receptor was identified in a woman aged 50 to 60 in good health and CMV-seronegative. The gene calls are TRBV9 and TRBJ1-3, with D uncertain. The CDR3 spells CASSVSGSSGNTIYF. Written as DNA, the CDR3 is TGTGCCAGCAGCGTATCGGGATCTTCTGGAAACACCATATATTTT.